Listed here are 11 T cell receptor beta chains from one sample, sequenced in a study of regulatory T cells in long-lasting Graves disease. Time point specified: newly diagnosed GD, antithyroid drugs for less than 3 months. RNA isolated from PBMCs was used to make the TCR library. The TCR beta library used iRepertoire HTBI primers with Arm-PCR amplification of CDR3. TCRdb reprocessed the multiplex PCR reads with MiXCR, giving one entry per CDR3 protein. The table shows some 500,000 distinct CDR3 sequences, with about 13% occurring only once. This same sample was also taken into another study, of T cells in Graves' hyperthyroidism and ophthalmopathy.

This specimen consisted of peripheral blood mononuclear cells (PBMCs), obtained at new diagnosis, from a patient treated with antithyroid drugs. All receptors come from a man younger than 45 with Graves disease.

The CDR3 region has the DNA TGTGCCACCAGCAGAGCATCGGATGGCGGGAATGAGCAGTTCTTC. Translation gives CATSRASDGGNEQFF. The chain has TRBV15 and TRBJ2-1, with D perhaps matching TRBD2 (5 bases). Germline lookup yields CDR1 LNHNV and CDR2 YYDKDF (reference sequence). This CDR3 contains 15 residues. The V end was cut by 1 base, the J end by 7 bases, with 14 bases between. Full variable domain (missing parts from reference TRBV15 and TRBJ2-1): DAMVIQNPRYQVTQFGKPVTLSCSQTLNHNVMYWYQQKSSQAPKLLFHYYDKDFNNEADTPDNFQSRRPNTSFCFLDIRSPGLGDTAMYLCATSRASDGGNEQFFGPGTRLTVL.

The chain employs TRBV4-1 and TRBJ2-3, with D possibly being TRBD2 (6 bases). CDR1 is MGHRA and CDR2 is YSYEKL in the germline V gene. The germline V and J ends were trimmed by 3 bases and 3 bases, with 19 bases remaining between them. The CDR3 has 17 amino acids. The CDR3 DNA reads as TGCGCCAGCAGCCACTTTGGACGGGAGAATCCAACAGATACGCAGTATTTT. Protein: CASSHFGRENPTDTQYF.

This clonotype has a handful of counts. The rearrangement links TRBV20-1 to TRBJ2-1; D is ambiguous. V dropped 3 bases and J dropped 4 bases, with 4 bases sitting between them. The V gene's germline CDR1 is DFQATT and CDR2 SNEGSKA (reference sequence). The CDR3 is 11 residues long. The CDR3 DNA reads as TGCAGTGCTAGTCGATACAATGAGCAGTTCTTC. Its translation: CSASRYNEQFF.

This clonotype was seen ten or more times. The gene calls are TRBV12-5 and TRBJ2-3, with unresolved D. The V gene's germline CDR1 is LGHNT and CDR2 FRNRAP. V was trimmed by 0 bases and J by 1 base, leaving 17 bases between them. The CDR3 totals 18 residues. In DNA form, the CDR3 reads TGTGCTAGTGGTTTGGTACTAACTCGCGGCCCCGGCACAGATACGCAGTATTTT. Translation gives CASGLVLTRGPGTDTQYF.

The chain is built from TRBV10-2 and TRBJ1-6; TRBD1 matches at 9 bases. V dropped 7 bases and J dropped 10; count of bases not matched to a gene: 17. CDR3 size: 17 residues. CDR1 is WSHSY and CDR2 is SAAADI in the germline V gene. As DNA, the CDR3 is TGCGCCAGCAAGGCGTTACAGGGGGCGAACCGCGGATCACCCCTCCACTTT. This translates into CASKALQGANRGSPLHF.

The chain joins TRBV7-9 to TRBJ2-3; 7 positions match TRBD2. The V gene end was trimmed by 1 base and the J gene end by 4 bases; junction bases not matched to a gene: 8. The CDR3 spans 16 residues. Per germline, CDR1 SEHNR and CDR2 FQNEAQ (reference sequence). The CDR3 nucleotides read TGTGCCAGCAGCTTAGTGTTGCGGGAGATTTCAGATACGCAGTATTTT. This sequence encodes CASSLVLREISDTQYF. Based on the CDR3 plus reference TRBV7-9 and TRBJ2-3, the full variable domain is DTGVSQNPRHKITKRGQNVTFRCDPISEHNRLYWYRQTLGQGPEFLTYFQNEAQLEKSRLLSDRFSAERPKGSFSTLEIQRTEQGDSAMYLCASSLVLREISDTQYFGPGTRLTVL.

This clonotype was detected many times. This chain uses TRBV2 with TRBJ2-5; D gene unclear. The CDR3 extends over 15 amino acids. Trimming pared 8 bases from V and 0 bases from J, leaving 16 bases between. The germline gives CDR1 SNHLY, CDR2 FYNNEI. CDR3 in amino acids: CASRKGSLYQETQYF. CDR3 sequence (DNA): TGTGCCAGCCGCAAGGGCTCCTTGTACCAAGAGACCCAGTACTTC.

V gene TRBV7-9 combines with J gene TRBJ2-1, with D perhaps TRBD2 (5 bases). Germline CDR1 SEHNR, CDR2 FQNEAQ (reference sequence). The CDR3 length is 13 residues. V was clipped by 11 bases and J by 4 bases, with 15 bases between them. The CDR3 loop is CASGQRFYNEQFF. The CDR3 DNA reads TGTGCCTCCGGCCAGCGGTTTTACAATGAGCAGTTCTTC.

This clonotype has at least ten counts. This rearrangement joins TRBV24-1 to TRBJ2-7; 10 positions agree with TRBD1. The V segment lost 9 bases and the J segment 3 bases; nucleotides outside the gene matches: 4. Per the germline V gene, CDR1 is KGHDR and CDR2 is SFDVKD. The CDR3 is 13 residues long. CDR3 DNA sequence: TGTGCCACCGGGACAGGGGAAGTCTACGAGCAGTACTTC. Translation: CATGTGEVYEQYF.

This clonotype was seen repeatedly, ten times or more. The CDR3 nucleotides are TGTGCCAGCTCACCAGCGGTCTCTGCTGGTGAAAAACTGTTTTTT. Encoded protein: CASSPAVSAGEKLFF. The chain links TRBV18 to TRBJ1-4; D is uncertain. V lost 2 bases and J 7 bases, leaving 14 bases between the germline ends. CDR3 length: 15 residues. Germline CDR1 and CDR2: KGHSH and LQKENI.

At least ten counts were recorded for this clonotype. The genes are TRBV10-3 and TRBJ2-1; 8 positions match TRBD2. The length of the CDR3 is 16 residues. From germline, CDR1 is ENHRY and CDR2 SYGVKD. Trimming removed 0 bases from V and 10 bases from J; junction bases left unmatched: 11. The CDR3 loop is CAISESTTGGPREQFF. DNA for the CDR3: TGTGCCATCAGTGAGTCGACTACGGGAGGGCCGAGGGAGCAGTTCTTC.